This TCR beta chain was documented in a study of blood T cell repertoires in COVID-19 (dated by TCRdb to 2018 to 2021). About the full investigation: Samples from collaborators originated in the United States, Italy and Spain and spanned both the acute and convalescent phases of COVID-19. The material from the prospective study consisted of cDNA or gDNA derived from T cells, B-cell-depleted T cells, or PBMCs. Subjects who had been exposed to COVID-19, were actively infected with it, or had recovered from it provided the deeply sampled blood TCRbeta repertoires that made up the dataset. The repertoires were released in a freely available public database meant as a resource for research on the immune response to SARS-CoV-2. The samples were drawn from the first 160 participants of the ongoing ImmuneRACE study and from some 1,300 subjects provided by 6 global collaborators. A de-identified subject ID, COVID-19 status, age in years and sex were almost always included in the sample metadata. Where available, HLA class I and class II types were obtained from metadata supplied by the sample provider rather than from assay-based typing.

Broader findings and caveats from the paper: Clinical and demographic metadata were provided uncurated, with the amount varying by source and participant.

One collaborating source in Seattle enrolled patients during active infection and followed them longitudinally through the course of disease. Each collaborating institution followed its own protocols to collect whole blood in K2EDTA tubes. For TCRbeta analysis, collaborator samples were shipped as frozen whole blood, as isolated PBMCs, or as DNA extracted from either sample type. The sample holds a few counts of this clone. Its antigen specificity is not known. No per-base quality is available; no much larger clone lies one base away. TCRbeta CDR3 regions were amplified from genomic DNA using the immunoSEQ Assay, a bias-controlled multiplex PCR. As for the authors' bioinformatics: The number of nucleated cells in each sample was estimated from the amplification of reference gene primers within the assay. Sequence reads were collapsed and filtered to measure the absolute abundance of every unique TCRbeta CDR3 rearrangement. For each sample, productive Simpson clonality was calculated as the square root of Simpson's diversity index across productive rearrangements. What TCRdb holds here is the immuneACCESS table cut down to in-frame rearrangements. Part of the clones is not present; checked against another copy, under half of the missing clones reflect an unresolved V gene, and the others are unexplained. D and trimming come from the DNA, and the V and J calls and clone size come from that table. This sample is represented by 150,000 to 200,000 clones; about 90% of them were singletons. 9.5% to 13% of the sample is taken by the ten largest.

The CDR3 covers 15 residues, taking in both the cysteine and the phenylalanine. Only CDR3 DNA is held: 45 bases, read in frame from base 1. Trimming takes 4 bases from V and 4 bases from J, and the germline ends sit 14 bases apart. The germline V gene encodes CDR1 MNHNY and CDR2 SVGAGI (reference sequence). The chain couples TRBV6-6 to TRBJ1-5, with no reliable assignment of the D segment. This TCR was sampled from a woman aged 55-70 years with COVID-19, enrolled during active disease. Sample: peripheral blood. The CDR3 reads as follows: CASSSLSPGNQPQHF. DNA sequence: TGTGCCAGCAGTTCCCTCAGCCCAGGAAATCAGCCCCAGCATTTT.